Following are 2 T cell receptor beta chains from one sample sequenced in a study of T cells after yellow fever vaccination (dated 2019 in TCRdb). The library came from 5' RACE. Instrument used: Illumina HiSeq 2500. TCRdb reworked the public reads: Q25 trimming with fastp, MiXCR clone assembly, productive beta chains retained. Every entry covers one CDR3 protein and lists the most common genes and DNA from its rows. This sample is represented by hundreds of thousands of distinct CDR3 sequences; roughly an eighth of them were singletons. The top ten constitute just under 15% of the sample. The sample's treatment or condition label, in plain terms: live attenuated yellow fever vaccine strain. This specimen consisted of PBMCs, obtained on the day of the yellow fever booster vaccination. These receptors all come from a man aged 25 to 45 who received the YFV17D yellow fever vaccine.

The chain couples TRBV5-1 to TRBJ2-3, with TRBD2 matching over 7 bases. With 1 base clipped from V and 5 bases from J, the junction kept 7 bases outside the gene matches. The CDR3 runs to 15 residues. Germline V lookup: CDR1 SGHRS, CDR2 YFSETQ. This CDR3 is CASSLYGRAEDTQYF. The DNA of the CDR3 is TGCGCCAGCAGCTTGTATGGGAGGGCCGAAGATACGCAGTATTTT.

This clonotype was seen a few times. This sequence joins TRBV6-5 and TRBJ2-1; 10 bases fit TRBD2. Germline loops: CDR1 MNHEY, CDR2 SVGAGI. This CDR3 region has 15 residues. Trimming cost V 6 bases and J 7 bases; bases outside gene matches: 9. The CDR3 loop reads CASSRVAGGVNEQFF. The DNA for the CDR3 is TGTGCCAGCAGCCGAGTAGCGGGAGGAGTTAATGAGCAGTTCTTC.